These T cell receptor beta chains were read from a single sample in a study of response to subunit inactivated influenza vaccine. TCRdb re-called the RT-PCR reads with MiXCR, one entry per CDR3 protein. Among about 540,000 distinct CDR3 sequences listed, approximately 22% were seen once. This sample also appeared in a second study, on T cells expressing NK-cell markers.

Specimen: CD4+ T cells sorted from PBMCs, collected 12 days after vaccination. The origin of the receptors is a man aged 50-59 years who received an inactivated influenza vaccine. Both conserved end residues are part of each CDR3. D genes are given only for firm matches. The size entry is marked missing in some rows and otherwise reads once, few, many or a size class.

TRBV28	TRBJ2-3	-	-	TGTGCCAGCAGTTTGCGGCGGTTTAGCACAGATACGCAGTATTTT	CASSLRRFSTDTQYF
TRBV14	TRBJ1-2	-	few	TGTGCCAGCAGCCACGTAGGGAAGACTAACTATGGCTACACCTTC	CASSHVGKTNYGYTF
TRBV15	TRBJ2-3	-	-	TGTGCCACCAGCAGAGGTCCCGAACGGGGGGATACGCAGTATTTT	CATSRGPERGDTQYF
TRBV15	TRBJ2-2	TRBD1	few	TGTGCCACCAGCAGAGAAGACAGGGCCGGGGAGCTGTTTTTT	CATSREDRAGELFF
TRBV24-1	TRBJ1-5	TRBD1	few	TGTGCCACCAGTGATACCGGGACAGGGGACGGTCAGCCCCAGCATTTT	CATSDTGTGDGQPQHF
TRBV12-3/TRBV12-4	TRBJ2-1	TRBD2	-	TGTGCCAGCAGTCATGGAGCGGGGGGCCGAAGTTACAATGAGCAGTTCTTC	CASSHGAGGRSYNEQFF
TRBV7-9	TRBJ1-2	-	-	TGTGCCAGCAGCTTCCCAGGGGTCTATGGCTACACCTTC	CASSFPGVYGYTF
TRBV11-1	TRBJ2-2	-	few	TGTGCCAGCAGCCCGCCCCTTCCGAACACCGGGGAGCTGTTTTTT	CASSPPLPNTGELFF
TRBV27	TRBJ1-6	-	few	TGTGCCAGCAGTTTATCGAAAGGGATAAGCTCCTATAATTCACCCCTCCACTTT	CASSLSKGISSYNSPLHF
TRBV29-1	TRBJ2-1	TRBD2	-	TGCAGCGTTCTAGGACTAGCGGGGGGGGAGCAGTTCTTC	CSVLGLAGGEQFF
TRBV20-1	TRBJ1-5	-	-	TGCAGTGCTAGCTCCAGAAATAGCAATCAGCCCCAGCATTTT	CSASSRNSNQPQHF
TRBV18	TRBJ2-5	-	-	TGTGCCAGCTCCCGGGACTTAGAGACCCAGTACTTC	CASSRDLETQYF
TRBV6-5	TRBJ2-3	TRBD2	-	TGTGCCAGCAGTTACGATGGCGGGAGGAGTGCAGATACGCAGGATTTT	CASSYDGGRSADTQDF
TRBV3-1	TRBJ2-1	-	few	TGTGCCAGCAGCCAAGAATCCGGGGAGCAGTTCTTC	CASSQESGEQFF
TRBV18	TRBJ1-6	TRBD1	few	TGTGCCAGCTCACCTCAGGGGGACTCACCCCTCCACTTT	CASSPQGDSPLHF
TRBV3-1	TRBJ2-7	-	many	TGTGCCAGCAGCCAAGGCCCTTACGAGCAGTACTTC	CASSQGPYEQYF
TRBV5-1	TRBJ2-4	-	-	TGCGCCAGCAGCCCCGGGACCAGCAATGGCATTCAGTACTTC	CASSPGTSNGIQYF
TRBV15	TRBJ2-5	TRBD2	-	TGTGCCACCAGCAGGGGACTAGCGGGAGGTGAGACCCAGTACTTC	CATSRGLAGGETQYF
TRBV24-1	TRBJ2-5	-	few	TGTGCCACCAGTGACCCGAAGGTTCAAGAGACCCAGTACTTC	CATSDPKVQETQYF
TRBV28	TRBJ2-7	-	-	TGTGCCAGCAGGCCCCTTACACTCAACCGGCGGAGCTCCTACGAGCAGTACTTC	CASRPLTLNRRSSYEQYF
TRBV12-3/TRBV12-4	TRBJ2-7	TRBD2	-	TGTGCCAGCAGGTCTAGCGGGGGGTGGTACGAGCAGTACTTC	CASRSSGGWYEQYF
TRBV7-2	TRBJ2-7	TRBD1	many	TGTGCCAGCAGCCTGGGGACAGAATACGAGCAGTACTTC	CASSLGTEYEQYF
TRBV10-2	TRBJ2-7	TRBD1	-	TGCGCCAGCACCCGGACCACGGGACAGGGAGGCGAGCAGTACTTC	CASTRTTGQGGEQYF
TRBV5-1	TRBJ1-4	-	once	TGCGCCAGCAGCTTGGGCCTGCAAAGGGCGGAAAAACTGTTTTTT	CASSLGLQRAEKLFF
TRBV18	TRBJ1-2	-	-	TGTGCCAGCTCACCACCGGAGGGTAACTATGGCTACACCTTC	CASSPPEGNYGYTF
TRBV2	TRBJ1-2	-	-	TGTGCCAGCAGGGACCCCAGTTCGGTTGGTTTAAACTATGGCTACACCTTC	CASRDPSSVGLNYGYTF
TRBV28	TRBJ2-6	-	-	TGTGCCAGCAGCCCCTCGGTGTATCTTAGCAATTCTGGGGCCAACGTCCTGACTTTC	CASSPSVYLSNSGANVLTF
TRBV3-1	TRBJ2-7	TRBD1	few	TGTGCCAGCAGCCAAGGGGCGGCAGGGGGCGGCGAGCAGTACTTC	CASSQGAAGGGEQYF
TRBV20-1	TRBJ2-3	TRBD2	-	TGCAGTGCTAGTCCCCTAGCGGGAGTCATAGATACGCAGTATTTT	CSASPLAGVIDTQYF
TRBV7-8	TRBJ2-5	TRBD2	-	TGTGCCAGCAGCTTAGCATTCGGGCTAGCGGGAGAAGAGACCCAGTACTTC	CASSLAFGLAGEETQYF
TRBV15	TRBJ1-2	-	-	TGTGCCACCAGCAGAGATAGTGGCTATGGCTACACCTTC	CATSRDSGYGYTF
TRBV5-1	TRBJ1-4	-	-	TGCGCCAGCAGGCAAGGACAGTCAACTAATGAAAAACTGTTTTTT	CASRQGQSTNEKLFF
TRBV9	TRBJ2-5	TRBD2	-	TGTGCCAGCAGCGCGACTAGCGGGAAAGAGACCCAGTACTTC	CASSATSGKETQYF
TRBV18	TRBJ1-2	-	few	TGTGCCAGCACAGATTATTTGGACGGTGGCTACACCTTC	CASTDYLDGGYTF
TRBV27	TRBJ2-3	TRBD2	few	TGTGCCAACCACAGACTAGCGGGTAAGGAAGATACGCAGTATTTT	CANHRLAGKEDTQYF
TRBV12-3/TRBV12-4	TRBJ2-7	-	few	TGTGCCAGCAGTTTAATTGTCACGAGCGAGCAGTACTTC	CASSLIVTSEQYF
TRBV6-5	TRBJ1-5	-	few	TGTGCCAGCAGTTACTCAGCAGGGCAACCCAATCAGCCCCAGCATTTT	CASSYSAGQPNQPQHF
TRBV5-6	TRBJ2-7	TRBD2	-	TGTGCCAGCAGCTCCCGGACTAGAAAAGTAAACGAGCAGTACTTC	CASSSRTRKVNEQYF
TRBV20-1	TRBJ2-4	-	-	TGCAGTGCTGGGGCCACTGGGAACATTCAGTACTTC	CSAGATGNIQYF
TRBV10-3	TRBJ2-5	TRBD2	-	TGTGCCATCAGTGACGACCGACTAGCGGGCCGAGAGACCCAGTACTTC	CAISDDRLAGRETQYF
TRBV12-1	TRBJ2-7	-	-	TGTGCCAGCAGCTTTGTGGCGACAGGACGGCCCTACGAGCAGTACTTC	CASSFVATGRPYEQYF
TRBV7-2	TRBJ2-7	-	many	TGTGCCAGCAGCCGTGACAGTTTCTCCTACGAGCAGTACTTC	CASSRDSFSYEQYF
TRBV10-3	TRBJ2-1	-	-	TGTGCCATCAGTGAGTCAAGGAGCTCCTACAATGAGCAGTTCTTC	CAISESRSSYNEQFF
TRBV15	TRBJ2-3	TRBD2	-	TGTGCCACCAGCAGGGTGGGGACTAGCGGGAAGGTGCAGTATTTT	CATSRVGTSGKVQYF
TRBV6-2/TRBV6-3	TRBJ1-6	-	-	TGTGCCAGCAGTTACGGATCGCAGGGAGGATTGGCACCCCTCCACTTT	CASSYGSQGGLAPLHF
TRBV15	TRBJ1-2	TRBD1	-	TGTGCCACCAGCAGTAGACAGGGAGCTGGCTACACCTTC	CATSSRQGAGYTF
TRBV20-1	TRBJ1-1	TRBD1	few	TGCAGTGCTAGAGACCGGGACAGATACACTGAAGCTTTCTTT	CSARDRDRYTEAFF
TRBV10-3	TRBJ2-3	-	-	TGTGCCATCAGGGGGGGCCGGGGCGCGTATGATACGCAGTATTTT	CAIRGGRGAYDTQYF